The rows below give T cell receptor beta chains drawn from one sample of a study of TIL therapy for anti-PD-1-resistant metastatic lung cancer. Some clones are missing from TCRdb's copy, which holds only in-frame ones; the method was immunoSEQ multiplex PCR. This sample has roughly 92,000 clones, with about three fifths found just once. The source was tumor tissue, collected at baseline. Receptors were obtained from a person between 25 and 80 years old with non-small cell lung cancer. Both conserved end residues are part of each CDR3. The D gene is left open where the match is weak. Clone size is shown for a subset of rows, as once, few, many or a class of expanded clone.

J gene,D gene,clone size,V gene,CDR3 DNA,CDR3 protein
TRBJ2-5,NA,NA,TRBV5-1,TGCGCCAGCACGGGAACCCCTCAAGAGACCCAGTACTTC,CASTGTPQETQYF
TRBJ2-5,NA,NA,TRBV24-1,TGTGCCACCTCTCGACCGGGGCAAGAGACCCAGTACTTC,CATSRPGQETQYF
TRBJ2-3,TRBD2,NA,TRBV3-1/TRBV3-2,TGTGCCAGCAGCCAAGTGCTCCTCCTAGCGGGGGAAAAGACAGATACGCAGTATTTT,CASSQVLLLAGEKTDTQYF
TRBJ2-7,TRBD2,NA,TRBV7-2,TGTGCCAGCGGCCGGGCGGGGGATTCCTCCTACGAGCAGTACTTC,CASGRAGDSSYEQYF
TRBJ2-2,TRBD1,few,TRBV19,TGTGCCAGTAGTCGAGACAGGGCGCCCTACACCGGGGAGCTGTTTTTT,CASSRDRAPYTGELFF
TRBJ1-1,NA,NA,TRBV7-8,TGTGCCAGCAGCTTAGCCACAGGTGAAGCTTTCTTT,CASSLATGEAFF
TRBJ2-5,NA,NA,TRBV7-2,TGTGCCAGCAGCTTAGGCAGGGCCGGGGAGACCCAGTACTTC,CASSLGRAGETQYF
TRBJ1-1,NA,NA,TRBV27,TGTGCCAGCAGTTGGTTGGGGAACACTGAAGCTTTCTTT,CASSWLGNTEAFF
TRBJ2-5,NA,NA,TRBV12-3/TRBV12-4,TGTGCCAGCAGTTTTAGTCAAGAGACCCAGTACTTC,CASSFSQETQYF
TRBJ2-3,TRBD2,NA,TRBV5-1,TGCGCCAGCAGCTTGGGGAAAACTAGCGCCTTTAGTCCGGATACGCAGTATTTT,CASSLGKTSAFSPDTQYF
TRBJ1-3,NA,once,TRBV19,TGTGCCAGTAGGGATACAGGAACTGGAAACACCATATATTTT,CASRDTGTGNTIYF
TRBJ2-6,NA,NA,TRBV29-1,TGCAGCGTTTTTAGACCGGGGGCCAACGTCCTGACTTTC,CSVFRPGANVLTF
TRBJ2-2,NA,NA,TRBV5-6,TGTGCCAGCAGCCGCGGGGCCTACACCGGGGAGCTGTTTTTT,CASSRGAYTGELFF
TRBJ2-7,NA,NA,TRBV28,TGTGCCAGCAGTCACAGGTTTTACGAGCAGTACTTC,CASSHRFYEQYF
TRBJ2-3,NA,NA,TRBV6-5,TGTGCCAGCAGTTACGGGCGGGATACGCAGTATTTT,CASSYGRDTQYF
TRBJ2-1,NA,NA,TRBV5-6,TGTGCCAGCAGCTTTGGGGATGAGCAGTTCTTC,CASSFGDEQFF